Detailed here is one T cell receptor (beta chain). Its target antigen remains unknown. Base quality data are lacking; no much larger clone is found one base away. This specimen comes from a study of blood T cell repertoires in COVID-19 (dated by TCRdb to the early 2020s). With respect to the entire study: Collaborator samples came from the United States, Italy and Spain and covered acute and convalescent phases of COVID-19. The repertoires were released in a freely available public database intended as a resource for research on the immune response to SARS-CoV-2. A de-identified subject ID, COVID-19 status, age in years and sex were almost always included in the sample metadata. The samples were drawn from the first 160 participants of the ongoing ImmuneRACE study and from 950 to 1,500 subjects provided by 6 global collaborators. Subjects who had been exposed to COVID-19, were actively infected with it, or had recovered from it provided the deeply sampled blood TCRbeta repertoires that made up the dataset. Where available, HLA class I and class II types were obtained from metadata supplied by the sample provider rather than from assay-based typing. The prospective study material was composed of cDNA or gDNA derived from T cells, B-cell-depleted T cells, or PBMCs. Overall study results and their limits: The amount of clinical and demographic metadata varied by source and participant and was provided uncurated.

Via the germline V gene (reference sequence), CDR1 is WNHNN and CDR2 SYGVQD. V is pruned by 6 bases and J by 5 bases, leaving 4 bases of the junction without a gene match. From cysteine to phenylalanine, the CDR3 is 13 amino acids long. Just the 39-base CDR3 DNA is kept, in frame starting at base 1. Each collaborating institution followed its own protocols to collect whole blood in K2EDTA tubes. Collaborator samples were shipped for TCRbeta analysis as frozen whole blood, isolated PBMCs, or DNA extracted from either sample type. TCRbeta CDR3 regions were amplified from genomic DNA by means of the immunoSEQ Assay, a bias-controlled multiplex PCR. Concerning the study's data processing: Within the assay, amplification of reference gene primers was used to estimate how many nucleated cells each sample contained. To quantify the absolute abundance of each unique TCRbeta CDR3 rearrangement, sequence reads were collapsed and filtered. For each sample, productive Simpson clonality was calculated as the square root of Simpson's diversity index across productive rearrangements. In its TCRdb copy, this immuneACCESS table keeps in-frame sequences only and misses some clones. Where compared with another copy, unresolved V genes explain less than half of these, and the others have no known cause. D and trimming come from the DNA, and the V and J calls and clone size come from that table. The sample has more than 200,000 clones on record, roughly 80% of them singletons. The ten largest account for about 8.1% of the sample.

The TCR originated in a man older than 75 with acute or convalescent COVID-19. The V gene is TRBV10-1 and the J gene is TRBJ1-2; 9 central bases correspond to TRBD1. The material sequenced was peripheral blood. The nucleotides are TGCGCCAGCAGCCTCGGACAGGGGTATGGCTACACCTTC. Its product reads: CASSLGQGYGYTF.